One and the same sample provided the 29 T cell receptor beta chains below, sequenced in a study of blood T cells in healthy people across ages. Alongside a J-beta primer mix, a sample-barcoded 5' primer served in a second PCR lasting about 7 to 11 cycles. TCRdb processed the 5' RACE reads anew with MiXCR; each CDR3 protein has one entry. The top ten clones hold roughly 3.5% of a sample with about 560,000 distinct CDR3 sequences, about 26% of them seen once. The same specimen was also included in a second study, on T cells of mothers and their children.

Sequenced: blood. All receptors derive from a boy aged 2 to 9 in good health.

A few counts support this clonotype. The chain is built from TRBV5-5 and TRBJ1-4; 9 bases align to TRBD1. From germline, CDR1 is SGHKS and CDR2 YYEKEE (reference sequence). The CDR3 is 16 amino acids. The V gene end was trimmed by 4 bases and the J gene end by 0 bases; junction bases not matched to a gene: 4. The CDR3 region has the DNA TGTGCCAGCAGCACGGGACAGGGTACAACTAATGAAAAACTGTTTTTT. This codes for CASSTGQGTTNEKLFF.

This clonotype has just a few counts. An end of the junction differs from the germline gene, which may be a read error. The rearrangement joins TRBV7-7 to TRBJ2-5, with 9 bases that match TRBD1. The CDR3 is 15 amino acids. Germline assignment: CDR1 SSHAT and CDR2 FNYEAQ (reference sequence). CDR3 loop: CASSLGGTGSETQYF. CDR3 DNA sequence: TGTGCTAGCAGCTTAGGGGGGACAGGGTCAGAGACCCAGTACTTC.

This clonotype was counted between two and nine times. The chain couples TRBV7-8 to TRBJ1-1, with D possibly TRBD1 on 5 matching bases. The CDR3 consists of 18 residues. V lost 0 bases to trimming and J lost 0 bases, with 17 bases between them. Germline V gives CDR1 SGHVS, CDR2 FQNEAQ. CDR3 DNA sequence: TGTGCCAGCAGCTTAGCCGGCGCGGGGGTTGGCATGAACACTGAAGCTTTCTTT. Translating it yields CASSLAGAGVGMNTEAFF.

The rearrangement joins TRBV15 to TRBJ2-7; 9 nucleotides agree with TRBD1. CDR1 and CDR2 (germline): LNHNV, YYDKDF (reference sequence). The CDR3 extends over 13 amino acids. With V trimmed by 1 base and J by 7 bases, 2 bases remained unmatched. The CDR3 loop reads CATSRVGTGEQYF. For the CDR3, the DNA is TGTGCCACCAGCAGAGTTGGGACAGGGGAGCAGTACTTC.

This clonotype turned up a few times. The genes are TRBV3-1 and TRBJ2-7; D gene unclear. The CDR3 totals 15 residues. Germline-derived CDR1 and CDR2 are LGHDT and YNNKEL (reference sequence). V lost 0 bases, J lost 2 bases, and 11 bases lay in between. CDR3 protein: CASSQESGTTYEQYF. The CDR3 coding sequence is TGTGCCAGCAGCCAAGAGTCAGGCACTACCTACGAGCAGTACTTC.

This sequence joins TRBV15 and TRBJ1-2; unclear D gene. With 0 bases removed from V and 7 bases from J, the gap between germline ends came to 9 bases. The CDR3 sequence is 13 residues long. Germline V lookup: CDR1 LNHNV, CDR2 YYDKDF (reference sequence). CDR3 nucleotide sequence: TGTGCCACCAGCAGAGATTTTGTGTTTGGCTACACCTTC. The encoded protein is CATSRDFVFGYTF.

In its sample, this clonotype was seen a few times. The gene calls are TRBV2 and TRBJ2-2; D ambiguous. Per germline, CDR1 SNHLY and CDR2 FYNNEI. The V end was cut by 8 bases, the J end by 5 bases, with 12 bases between. The CDR3 covers 13 residues. CDR3 amino acids: CASGLDHTGELFF. The DNA for the CDR3 is TGTGCCAGCGGGTTGGACCATACCGGGGAGCTGTTTTTT.

The gene calls are TRBV10-2 and TRBJ1-2; D call uncertain. Trimming left V 1 base short and J 8 bases short, with 23 bases between. This CDR3 is 17 amino acids long. Per the germline V gene, CDR1 is WSHSY and CDR2 is SAAADI. The CDR3 bases are TGCGCCAGCAGTGAGTTGCCTTGGCGATCTCGGGCGGAGGGCTACACCTTC. Protein: CASSELPWRSRAEGYTF.

This clonotype occurred a few times. The chain links TRBV12-3 or TRBV12-4 to TRBJ1-1; TRBD1 might be the D (5 bases). Between the trimmed V and J ends, which lost 6 bases and 5 bases, there was a span of 13 bases. This CDR3 has 13 residues. CDR3 protein: CASSQGRWTEAFF. CDR3 bases: TGTGCCAGCAGCCAGGGTAGGTGGACTGAAGCTTTCTTT.

The chain uses TRBV20-1 and TRBJ2-5; 9 nucleotides match TRBD2. The germline V gene has CDR1 DFQATT and CDR2 SNEGSKA (reference sequence). The CDR3 totals 18 residues. V gave up 0 bases and J gave up 5 bases; unmatched junction bases: 16. The CDR3 reads CSARDGRLAEIHGETQYF. CDR3 DNA sequence: TGCAGTGCTAGAGATGGGCGACTAGCGGAAATCCACGGGGAGACCCAGTACTTC.

J is TRBJ2-5 and V is TRBV7-3; 7 bases match TRBD1. Germline CDR1 reads SGHTA; CDR2 reads FQGTGA. Trimming took 2 bases from V and 3 from J; bases not matched to a gene: 3. The CDR3 consists of 14 residues. The CDR3 spells CASSLSGTEETQYF. Written as DNA, the CDR3 is TGTGCCAGCAGCTTATCAGGGACAGAAGAGACCCAGTACTTC. Full variable domain (remainder filled in from reference TRBV7-3 and TRBJ2-5): GAGVSQTPSNKVTEKGKYVELRCDPISGHTALYWYRQSLGQGPEFLIYFQGTGAADDSGLPNDRFFAVRPEGSVSTLKIQRTERGDSAVYLCASSLSGTEETQYFGPGTRLLVL.

This rearrangement joins TRBV5-4 to TRBJ1-1; 7 nucleotides align to TRBD1. The CDR3 has 16 residues. The junction had 7 bases not matched to a gene; V was cut back by 2 bases and J by 0 bases. Germline CDR1 SGHNT, CDR2 YYREEE (reference sequence). The CDR3 reads CASSFPQGDMNTEAFF. DNA for the CDR3: TGTGCCAGCAGCTTTCCCCAGGGGGACATGAACACTGAAGCTTTCTTT.

This clonotype was counted at least ten times. The J gene is TRBJ2-1, the V gene TRBV29-1; TRBD1 is a possible D gene (7 bases). The germline V gene encodes CDR1 SQVTM and CDR2 ANQGSEA. This CDR3 has 14 amino acids. Trimming removed 4 bases from V and 10 bases from J, with 20 bases in between. The CDR3 loop is CSVGPGGIVGEQFF. The CDR3 coding sequence is TGCAGCGTTGGCCCAGGGGGGATCGTTGGAGAGCAGTTCTTC.

This clonotype was recorded only once. This chain joins TRBV7-2 and TRBJ2-2; D is possibly TRBD1 (5 bases). The CDR3 contains 15 residues. V was clipped by 3 bases and J by 4 bases, with 12 bases between them. The germline V gene has CDR1 SGHTA and CDR2 FQGNSA. CDR3 DNA sequence: TGTGCCAGCAGCTTCCGACAGACAAGCACCGGGGAGCTGTTTTTT. It is translated as CASSFRQTSTGELFF.

This clonotype has more than one count but fewer than ten. The chain carries TRBV9 and TRBJ2-6; D is uncertain. Germline V gene lookup returns CDR1 SGDLS and CDR2 YYNGEE. This CDR3 comprises 15 residues. Trimming left V 3 bases short and J 0 bases short, with 7 bases between. CDR3 nucleotides: TGTGCCAGCAGCGGGCCCGGCTCTGGGGCCAACGTCCTGACTTTC. Its translation is CASSGPGSGANVLTF.

The V gene is TRBV20-1, the J gene TRBJ2-7; 7 bases fit TRBD1. The V gene end was trimmed by 1 base and the J gene end by 0 bases; junction bases not matched to a gene: 6. Germline CDR1 is DFQATT and CDR2 is SNEGSKA (reference sequence). The CDR3 extends over 15 amino acids. The CDR3 here is CSARAGDSLSYEQYF. The CDR3 coding sequence is TGCAGTGCTAGAGCAGGGGACAGCCTCTCCTACGAGCAGTACTTC.

This chain uses TRBV5-1 with TRBJ2-2; D tentatively reads TRBD1 or TRBD2 (5 bases each). The germline V gene encodes CDR1 SGHRS and CDR2 YFSETQ. CDR3 length: 15 amino acids. Trimming left V 1 base short and J 6 bases short, with 13 bases between. The CDR3 sequence: CASSLLEGSAGELFF. The CDR3 DNA reads TGCGCCAGCAGCTTGCTAGAGGGGAGTGCCGGGGAGCTGTTTTTT.

This clonotype occurred a few times. The chain is built from TRBV7-9 and TRBJ2-5, with a weak D call TRBD2 (5 bases). V lost 0 bases and J lost 4, with 9 bases in between. The CDR3 has 14 amino acids. Germline V lookup: CDR1 SEHNR, CDR2 FQNEAQ (reference sequence). CDR3 sequence reads: CASSLAGATETQYF. CDR3 nucleotide sequence: TGTGCCAGCAGCTTAGCGGGAGCCACAGAGACCCAGTACTTC. The full variable domain, in which reference TRBV7-9 and TRBJ2-5 provide the parts outside the CDR3, is DTGVSQNPRHKITKRGQNVTFRCDPISEHNRLYWYRQTLGQGPEFLTYFQNEAQLEKSRLLSDRFSAERPKGSFSTLEIQRTEQGDSAMYLCASSLAGATETQYFGPGTRLLVL.

This clonotype turned up a few times. This sequence joins TRBV27 and TRBJ2-1; 11 bases match TRBD2. J gave up 2 bases and V 5 bases, and 8 bases lay outside the gene matches. The CDR3 extends over 17 amino acids. CDR1 is MNHEY and CDR2 is SMNVEV in the germline V gene (reference sequence). DNA for the CDR3: TGTGCCAGCAGTACCCCCGAGACTAGCGGGGCCTACAATGAGCAGTTCTTC. Encoded protein: CASSTPETSGAYNEQFF.

About this clonotype: Germline is not matched at one junction end, which may reflect a read error. The J gene is TRBJ2-4, the V gene TRBV11-2; D may be TRBD1 (6 bases). Germline V CDR1 and CDR2: SGHAT, FQNNGV. CDR3 size: 15 residues. In nucleotides, the CDR3 is TGTGCCAGCAGCTTAGGGGGCAGGGGAAAAAACAATCAGTACTTC. This gives the protein CASSLGGRGKNNQYF.

This clonotype was observed at least ten times. The chain employs TRBV7-2 and TRBJ2-2; the D is unclear. Trimming removed 5 bases at V and 2 bases at J, with 12 bases between. Germline CDR1 reads SGHTA; CDR2 reads FQGNSA. The CDR3 totals 15 residues. The chain's CDR3 is CASSLSQINTGELFF. Written as DNA, the CDR3 is TGTGCCAGCAGCCTGTCGCAGATTAACACCGGGGAGCTGTTTTTT.

The chain carries TRBV12-3 or TRBV12-4 and TRBJ2-1; 8 bases fit TRBD2. Trimming cost V 6 bases and J 5 bases; bases outside gene matches: 6. The length of the CDR3 is 14 residues. CDR3 in amino acids: CASRPSGSHNEQFF. Written as DNA, the CDR3 is TGTGCCAGCAGACCGAGCGGGAGCCACAATGAGCAGTTCTTC.

The chain links TRBV10-3 to TRBJ2-3; the match to TRBD2 covers 10 bases. Germline assignment: CDR1 ENHRY and CDR2 SYGVKD. This CDR3 spans 16 amino acids. Germline trimming cut 4 bases from V and 6 bases from J; bases unmatched to any gene: 10. The CDR3 spells CAISALQGAGGDTQYF. CDR3 DNA sequence: TGTGCCATCAGTGCGCTACAGGGAGCGGGAGGGGATACGCAGTATTTT.

The chain uses TRBV4-1 and TRBJ2-7; D ambiguous. The DNA end is a closer match to TRBJ2-1, so the J assignment may be wrong. Looked up from germline, CDR1 is MGHRA and CDR2 is YSYEKL. The CDR3 has 13 residues. The CDR3, as DNA: TGCGCCAGCAGCCAAGGAGCATACAATGAGCAGTTCTTC. Protein: CASSQGAYNEQFF.

This clonotype was recorded a few times. The J gene is TRBJ2-7, the V gene TRBV20-1, with a tentative D call TRBD2 (5 bases). Germline V lookup: CDR1 DFQATT, CDR2 SNEGSKA (reference sequence). Between the trimmed V and J ends, which lost 5 bases and 0 bases, there was a span of 11 bases. The CDR3 runs to 13 residues. As DNA, the CDR3 is TGCAGTGCTGAAACTAGGAGCTCCTACGAGCAGTACTTC. Protein sequence: CSAETRSSYEQYF.

The V gene is TRBV30, the J gene TRBJ2-3, with D possibly matching TRBD1 (6 bases). Germline assignment: CDR1 GTSNPN and CDR2 SVGIG (reference sequence). The CDR3 totals 14 residues. Trimming shortened V by 1 base and J by 1 base, and 9 bases separated the two germline ends. Here the CDR3 reads CAWSGTVGTDTQYF. In nucleotides, the CDR3 is TGTGCCTGGAGTGGGACAGTGGGCACAGATACGCAGTATTTT.

The rearrangement uses TRBV20-1 and TRBJ2-1, with D uncertain. The CDR3 is 14 amino acids. V shed 6 bases and J shed 10 bases, with 22 bases lying between them. CDR1 is DFQATT and CDR2 is SNEGSKA in the germline V gene (reference sequence). CDR3 in DNA: TGCAGTGCGACTCATTCCTCCCCGGTATTAGAGCAGTTCTTC. As protein: CSATHSSPVLEQFF.

As to this clonotype: The junction departs from the called germline gene at one end, perhaps through a read error. The chain uses TRBV4-3 and TRBJ2-2, with D perhaps TRBD1 (5 bases). The germline gives CDR1 LGHNA, CDR2 YSLEER. The CDR3 totals 16 residues. CDR3 DNA sequence: TGCGCCAGCAGCCAAGTGCTGACAGCGAATACCGGGGAGCTGTTTTTT. This translates into CASSQVLTANTGELFF.

The chain has TRBV7-2 and TRBJ2-4; D gene uncertain. V lost 4 bases and J 3 bases, leaving 10 bases between the germline ends. The CDR3 contains 14 residues. From germline, CDR1 is SGHTA and CDR2 FQGNSA. The CDR3 DNA sequence: TGTGCCAGCAGCTCGCTACAATACAAAAACATTCAGTACTTC. Translating gives CASSSLQYKNIQYF.